This passage covers 16 T cell receptor beta chains from one sample sequenced in a study of response to subunit inactivated influenza vaccine. TCRdb re-called the RT-PCR reads with MiXCR, one entry per CDR3 protein. Seen here are approximately 500,000 distinct CDR3 sequences, over 10% observed once, and the top ten hold about an eighth. The sample here was PBMCs from blood, taken more than 35 days after vaccination. These receptors all stem from a man aged 50-59 years who received an inactivated influenza vaccine.

The chain recombines TRBV20-1 with TRBJ2-1; TRBD2 agrees at 8 bases. Trimming at V came to 6 bases and at J to 8 bases, leaving 6 bases not matched to a gene. Germline V lookup: CDR1 DFQATT, CDR2 SNEGSKA (reference sequence). The length of the CDR3 is 12 residues. CDR3 sequence reads: CSANRGGHEQFF. The CDR3 bases are TGCAGTGCAAACCGGGGGGGCCATGAGCAGTTCTTC.

This clonotype has just a few counts. The V gene is TRBV4-3, the J gene TRBJ2-2; D gene ambiguous. Trimming removed 0 bases at V and 2 bases at J, with 13 bases between. The CDR3 totals 17 residues. The germline CDR1 and CDR2 sequences are LGHNA and YSLEER. CDR3 DNA sequence: TGCGCCAGCAGCCAAGATGGGCCACCTATTAACACCGGGGAGCTGTTTTTT. Translated: CASSQDGPPINTGELFF.

The rearrangement links TRBV6-6 to TRBJ2-1, with a tentative D call TRBD1 (6 bases). The CDR3 has 13 residues. Germline lookup yields CDR1 MNHNY and CDR2 SVGAGI (reference sequence). Trimming took off 6 bases at V and 9 bases at J, with 15 bases between the two ends. As DNA, the CDR3 is TGTGCCAGCAGCCTTCCAGGGGCGGGTGAGCAGTTCTTC. Amino acids: CASSLPGAGEQFF.

This clonotype was observed at least ten times. The chain carries TRBV20-1 and TRBJ2-1, with D possibly called TRBD1 or TRBD2 (5 bases each). The ends were cut back, 5 bases at V and 0 bases at J, with 11 bases in the middle. Germline lookup yields CDR1 DFQATT and CDR2 SNEGSKA (reference sequence). The CDR3 contains 14 residues. The CDR3 region has the DNA TGCAGTGCTCCGGGGCGGCGCTCCTACAATGAGCAGTTCTTC. It is translated as CSAPGRRSYNEQFF.

The chain employs TRBV4-2 and TRBJ2-3, with TRBD2 as a possible D gene (6 bases). V was cut by 6 bases and J by 4 bases, with 14 bases left in between. This CDR3 has 14 amino acids. Germline V gives CDR1 LGHNA, CDR2 YNFKEQ. The CDR3 DNA sequence: TGTGCCAGCAGTCCTTCGACTAGAGCAGATACGCAGTATTTT. Translating it yields CASSPSTRADTQYF.

This clonotype occurred a few times. This chain uses TRBV20-1 with TRBJ2-7, with a possible D match to TRBD2 (5 bases). The germline CDR1 and CDR2 sequences are DFQATT and SNEGSKA (reference sequence). The CDR3 has 14 amino acids. Trimming removed 3 bases at V and 1 base at J, with 13 bases between. CDR3 sequence: CSASREIRSYEQYF. In DNA, the CDR3 is TGCAGTGCTAGTCGGGAAATTAGATCCTACGAGCAGTACTTC.

This clonotype appeared a few times. The chain recombines TRBV7-9 with TRBJ1-1; D unclear. The germline V and J ends were trimmed by 7 bases and 1 base, with 13 bases remaining between them. The germline V gene has CDR1 SEHNR and CDR2 FQNEAQ (reference sequence). The CDR3 runs 14 residues. This chain's CDR3 is CASTRLFSNTEAFF. CDR3 coding DNA: TGTGCCAGCACCAGACTGTTTTCGAACACTGAAGCTTTCTTT. Supplemented by reference TRBV7-9 and TRBJ1-1, the full variable domain reads DTGVSQNPRHKITKRGQNVTFRCDPISEHNRLYWYRQTLGQGPEFLTYFQNEAQLEKSRLLSDRFSAERPKGSFSTLEIQRTEQGDSAMYLCASTRLFSNTEAFFGQGTRLTVV.

This clonotype was observed a handful of times. As DNA, the CDR3 is TGCGCCAGCAGCCAAGAAGGAGGGAGGGGTGAAAAACTGTTTTTT. Translated, it gives CASSQEGGRGEKLFF. The J gene is TRBJ1-4, the V gene TRBV4-3; D might be TRBD1 (5 bases). There are 15 residues in the CDR3. In germline, CDR1 is LGHNA, CDR2 YSLEER. Trimming removed 0 bases at V and 7 bases at J, with 12 bases between.

This clonotype was recorded a few times. The rearrangement joins TRBV12-3 or TRBV12-4 to TRBJ2-5; TRBD2 aligns across 11 bases. The CDR3 loop spans 17 amino acids. J gave up 3 bases and V 3 bases, and 9 bases lay outside the gene matches. The CDR3 sequence is CASSFGTSGPLEETQYF. CDR3 bases: TGTGCCAGCAGTTTCGGGACTAGCGGCCCGCTGGAAGAGACCCAGTACTTC.

This clonotype was counted ten times or more. Written as DNA, the CDR3 is TGCGCTACCGCGGCGGGGGGGAGCACAGATACGCAGTATTTT. Translation gives CATAAGGSTDTQYF. The chain links TRBV5-1 to TRBJ2-3, with 9 bases fitting TRBD2. The germline V gene has CDR1 SGHRS and CDR2 YFSETQ. CDR3 size: 14 residues.

This clonotype has only a few counts. The V gene is TRBV7-1, the J gene TRBJ2-7; 11 positions agree with TRBD2. TRBV7-1 is annotated as an ORF whose role is uncertain. The CDR3 is 21 residues long. After removal of 3 bases from V and 0 bases from J, the junction contained 19 bases not matched to a gene. CDR3 nucleotides: TGTGCCAGCAGCTCGCGGAACTTTAGTCTAGCGGGGGGCCCACTCTCCTACGAGCAGTACTTC. Protein product: CASSSRNFSLAGGPLSYEQYF.

On this clonotype: The junction differs from germline at one of its ends, possibly a read error. The chain uses TRBV14 and TRBJ2-7, with D perhaps matching TRBD1 (5 bases). Germline V lookup: CDR1 SGHDN, CDR2 FVKESK. The CDR3 runs 13 residues. CDR3 coding DNA: TGTGCCAGCAGCCAACATCCGACAGCCCGTCTGGACTTC. It specifies CASSQHPTARLDF.

The rearrangement joins TRBV12-3 or TRBV12-4 to TRBJ2-1; 8 bases match TRBD2. The ends lost 3 bases at V and 6 bases at J; junction bases unmatched: 4. CDR3 length: 14 amino acids. The CDR3 DNA reads TGTGCCAGCAGTTTTGGAGGGACTAGCAATGAGCAGTTCTTC. The encoded protein is CASSFGGTSNEQFF.

A few counts support this clonotype. The V call is TRBV20-1, the J call TRBJ2-5; a possible D gene is TRBD1 (5 bases). CDR3 length: 13 residues. The germline V gene encodes CDR1 DFQATT and CDR2 SNEGSKA (reference sequence). Trimming left V 4 bases short and J 4 bases short, with 13 bases between. The CDR3 DNA sequence: TGCAGTGCTAAGAGGCAGGGTTCAGAGACCCAGTACTTC. This gives the protein CSAKRQGSETQYF.

This clonotype was counted at least ten times. The rearrangement links TRBV6-1 to TRBJ2-6; D perhaps matches TRBD2 (5 bases). The CDR3 extends over 16 amino acids. Germline V gene lookup returns CDR1 MNHNS and CDR2 SASEGT. V lost 6 bases to trimming and J lost 0 bases, with 12 bases between them. The CDR3 nucleotides are TGTGCCAGCAGCTTGGACGCGGGCTCTGGGGCCAACGTCCTGACTTTC. It codes for CASSLDAGSGANVLTF.

CDR3 DNA: TGTGCCAGCAGCCCCTTTAGCGGCACAGATACGCAGTATTTT. Translated, it gives CASSPFSGTDTQYF. The chain carries TRBV9 and TRBJ2-3; D is perhaps TRBD2 (5 bases). Germline CDR1 and CDR2: SGDLS and YYNGEE. The CDR3 runs to 14 residues. Trimming pared 4 bases from V and 1 base from J, leaving 10 bases between. Full variable domain (remainder filled in from reference TRBV9 and TRBJ2-3): DSGVTQTPKHLITATGQRVTLRCSPRSGDLSVYWYQQSLDQGLQFLIQYYNGEERAKGNILERFSAQQFPDLHSELNLSSLELGDSALYFCASSPFSGTDTQYFGPGTRLTVL.